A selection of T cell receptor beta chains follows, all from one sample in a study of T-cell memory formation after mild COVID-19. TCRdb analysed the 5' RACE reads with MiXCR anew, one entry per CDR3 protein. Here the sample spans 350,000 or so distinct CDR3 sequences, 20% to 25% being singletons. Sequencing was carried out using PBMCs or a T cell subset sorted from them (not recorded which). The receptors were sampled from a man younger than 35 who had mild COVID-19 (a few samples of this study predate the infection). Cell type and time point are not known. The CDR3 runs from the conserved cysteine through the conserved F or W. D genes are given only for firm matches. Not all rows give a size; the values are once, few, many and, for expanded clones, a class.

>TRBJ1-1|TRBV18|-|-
CASSIQENTEAFF
TGTGCCAGCTCGATACAGGAGAACACTGAAGCTTTCTTT
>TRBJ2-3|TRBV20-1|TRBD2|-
CSAGGLALDTQYF
TGCAGTGCTGGAGGACTAGCGCTAGATACGCAGTATTTT
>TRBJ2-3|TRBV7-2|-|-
CASSLETMDTQYF
TGTGCCAGCAGCTTAGAGACTATGGATACGCAGTATTTT
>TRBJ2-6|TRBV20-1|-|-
CSARGVSGANVLTF
TGCAGTGCTAGAGGGGTGTCGGGGGCCAACGTCCTGACTTTC
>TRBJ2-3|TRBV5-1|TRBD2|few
CASSLGLAGVGTDTQYF
TGCGCCAGCAGCTTGGGACTAGCGGGGGTTGGAACAGATACGCAGTATTTT
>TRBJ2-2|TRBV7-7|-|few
CASSLAPGGQSTGELFF
TGTGCCAGCAGCTTAGCCCCCGGGGGGCAGAGCACCGGGGAGCTGTTTTTT
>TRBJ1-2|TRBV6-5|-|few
CASSGGTPNYGYTF
TGTGCCAGCAGTGGAGGGACACCTAACTATGGCTACACCTTC
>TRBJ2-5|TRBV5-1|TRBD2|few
CASSLRTSGQETQYF
TGCGCCAGCAGCTTGCGGACTAGCGGCCAAGAGACCCAGTACTTC
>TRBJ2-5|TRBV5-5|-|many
CASSARQIQETQYF
TGTGCCAGCAGCGCCCGACAGATTCAAGAGACCCAGTACTTC
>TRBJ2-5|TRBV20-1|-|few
CSARDTLEYQETQYF
TGCAGTGCTAGAGATACGCTCGAGTACCAAGAGACCCAGTACTTC
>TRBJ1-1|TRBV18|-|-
CASSPLGSLGTTEAFF
TGTGCCAGCTCACCACTCGGCTCCCTGGGGACCACTGAAGCTTTCTTT
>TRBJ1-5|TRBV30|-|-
CAWSRIMLEPQHF
TGTGCCTGGAGCCGTATTATGCTTGAGCCCCAGCATTTT
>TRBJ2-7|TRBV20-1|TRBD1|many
CSARDDGLGQGPLYEQYF
TGCAGTGCTAGAGATGACGGTTTGGGACAGGGGCCCCTCTACGAGCAGTACTTC
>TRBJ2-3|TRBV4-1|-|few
CASSRGGGLSTDTQYF
TGCGCCAGCAGCCGAGGGGGGGGCCTTAGCACAGATACGCAGTATTTT
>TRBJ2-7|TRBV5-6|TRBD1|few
CASSWGQVYYEQYF
TGTGCCAGCAGCTGGGGACAGGTTTACTACGAGCAGTACTTC
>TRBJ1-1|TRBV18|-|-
CASSPLVGRAFF
TGTGCCAGCTCACCCCTCGTCGGCCGAGCTTTCTTT
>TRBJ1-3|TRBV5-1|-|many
CASSPGTSSGNTIYF
TGCGCCAGCAGCCCCGGGACATCGTCTGGAAACACCATATATTTT
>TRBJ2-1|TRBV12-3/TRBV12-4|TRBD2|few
CASSSKRGFEQFF
TGTGCCAGCAGTTCAAAGCGGGGTTTCGAGCAGTTCTTC
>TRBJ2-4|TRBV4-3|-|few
CASSPGDSPRIQYF
TGCGCCAGCAGCCCCGGGGACTCTCCGCGCATTCAGTACTTC
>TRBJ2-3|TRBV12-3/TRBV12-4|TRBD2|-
CASRTSAGGRDTQYF
TGTGCCAGCAGGACAAGTGCGGGGGGGAGGGATACGCAGTATTTT
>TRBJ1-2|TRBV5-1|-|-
CASRSEAGYYGYTF
TGCGCCAGCAGATCCGAGGCAGGGTACTATGGCTACACCTTC
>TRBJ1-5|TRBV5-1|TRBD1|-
CASSPRDREADQPQHF
TGCGCCAGCAGCCCCAGGGACAGGGAGGCCGATCAGCCCCAGCATTTT
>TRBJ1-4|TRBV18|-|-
CASSPEVKEKLFF
TGTGCCAGCTCACCTGAGGTGAAGGAAAAACTGTTTTTT
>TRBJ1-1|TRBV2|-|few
CASDGGGTEAFF
TGTGCCAGCGATGGAGGGGGGACTGAAGCTTTCTTT
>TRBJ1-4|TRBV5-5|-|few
CASSLTPDPNEKLFF
TGTGCCAGCAGCTTGACCCCGGACCCTAATGAAAAACTGTTTTTT
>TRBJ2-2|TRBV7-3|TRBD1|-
CASSYGTVLNTGELFF
TGTGCCAGCAGCTATGGGACAGTACTGAACACCGGGGAGCTGTTTTTT
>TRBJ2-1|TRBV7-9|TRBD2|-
CASSLQLAGNEQFF
TGTGCCAGCAGCCTACAACTAGCGGGGAATGAGCAGTTCTTC
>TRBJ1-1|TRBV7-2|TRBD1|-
CASRFSGTVMNTEAFF
TGTGCCAGCAGATTCTCCGGGACAGTCATGAACACTGAAGCTTTCTTT
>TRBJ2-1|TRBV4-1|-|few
CASSQDRRGLAHEQFF
TGCGCCAGCAGCCAAGATCGGCGGGGGCTCGCCCATGAGCAGTTCTTC
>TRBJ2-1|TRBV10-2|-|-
CASRTGFGEQFF
TGCGCCAGCAGAACCGGATTCGGTGAGCAGTTCTTC
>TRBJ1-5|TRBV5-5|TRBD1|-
CASTQPEKDRVGQPQHF
TGTGCCAGCACCCAGCCCGAAAAGGACAGGGTCGGTCAGCCCCAGCATTTT
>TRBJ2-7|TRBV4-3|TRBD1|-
CASSPGQGNGYEQYF
TGCGCCAGCAGCCCGGGACAGGGAAACGGCTACGAGCAGTACTTC
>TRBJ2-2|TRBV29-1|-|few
CSVVGGLTGELFF
TGCAGCGTTGTCGGGGGCCTCACCGGGGAGCTGTTTTTT
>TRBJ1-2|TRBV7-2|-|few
CASSRQNYYGYTF
TGTGCCAGCAGTCGACAGAATTATTATGGCTACACCTTC
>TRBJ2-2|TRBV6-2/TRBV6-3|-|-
CASSVLSYSTGELFF
TGTGCCAGCAGTGTACTAAGCTACTCCACCGGGGAGCTGTTTTTT
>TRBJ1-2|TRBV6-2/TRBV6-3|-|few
CASISSSLYGYTF
TGTGCCAGCATATCCTCTTCCCTCTATGGCTACACCTTC
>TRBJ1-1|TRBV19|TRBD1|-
CASRRTGTTEAFF
TGTGCCAGTAGACGGACAGGGACGACTGAAGCTTTCTTT
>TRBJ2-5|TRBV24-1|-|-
CATSDRTDQETQYF
TGTGCCACCAGTGACCGGACGGATCAAGAGACCCAGTACTTC
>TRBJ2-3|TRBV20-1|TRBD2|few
CSARPTPGTTERTDTQYF
TGCAGTGCTCGCCCTACCCCGGGGACTACGGAACGCACAGATACGCAGTATTTT
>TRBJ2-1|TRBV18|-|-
CASSPPGGRGEQFF
TGTGCCAGCTCACCACCAGGGGGACGCGGGGAGCAGTTCTTC
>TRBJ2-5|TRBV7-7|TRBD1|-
CASSLRTGAETQYF
TGTGCCAGCAGCCTAAGGACAGGGGCAGAGACCCAGTACTTC
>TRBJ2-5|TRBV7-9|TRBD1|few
CASSLVPGGSETQYF
TGTGCCAGCAGCTTAGTTCCAGGGGGTAGTGAGACCCAGTACTTC
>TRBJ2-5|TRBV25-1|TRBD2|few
CASSESRFSGNQETQYF
TGTGCCAGCAGTGAATCCCGTTTTAGCGGGAACCAAGAGACCCAGTACTTC
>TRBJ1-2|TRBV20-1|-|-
CSARIPLNYGYTF
TGCAGTGCTCGCATCCCACTAAACTATGGCTACACCTTC
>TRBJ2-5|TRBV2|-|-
CASRGRGQETQYF
TGTGCCAGCCGGGGGAGGGGGCAGGAGACCCAGTACTTC
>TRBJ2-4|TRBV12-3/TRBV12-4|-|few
CASSSRTEIAKNIQYF
TGTGCCAGCAGTTCCCGGACAGAGATAGCCAAAAACATTCAGTACTTC
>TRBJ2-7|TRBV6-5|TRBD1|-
CASRRRQGGSYEQYF
TGTGCCAGCAGGCGCCGACAGGGTGGCTCCTACGAGCAGTACTTC
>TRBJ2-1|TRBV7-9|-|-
CASSGPSGVQFF
TGTGCCAGCAGCGGTCCTTCAGGAGTGCAGTTCTTC
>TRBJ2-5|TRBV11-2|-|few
CASSEGPGETQYF
TGTGCCAGCAGCGAAGGTCCCGGGGAGACCCAGTACTTC
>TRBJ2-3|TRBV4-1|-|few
CASSQGWSSDTQYF
TGCGCCAGCAGCCAAGGATGGTCTTCCGACACGCAGTATTTT
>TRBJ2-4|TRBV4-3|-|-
CASSQDKFLAKNIQYF
TGCGCCAGCAGCCAAGATAAGTTCCTAGCCAAAAACATTCAGTACTTC
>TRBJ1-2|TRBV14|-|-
CASSPRAGNGYTF
TGTGCCAGCAGCCCCCGGGCAGGGAATGGCTACACCTTC
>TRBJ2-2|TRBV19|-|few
CASSIAGLHTGELFF
TGTGCCAGTAGTATAGCGGGACTGCATACCGGGGAGCTGTTTTTT
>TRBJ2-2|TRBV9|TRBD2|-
CASSVAGGPTGELFF
TGTGCCAGCAGCGTAGCGGGGGGGCCCACCGGGGAGCTGTTTTTT
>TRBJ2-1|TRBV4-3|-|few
CASSQEGLGFNEQFF
TGCGCCAGCAGCCAAGAGGGTCTAGGGTTCAATGAGCAGTTCTTC
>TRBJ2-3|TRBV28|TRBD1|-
CASSRDRVTQYF
TGTGCCAGCAGTAGGGACAGGGTCACGCAGTATTTT
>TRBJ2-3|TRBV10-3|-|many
CAISESATVTDTQYF
TGTGCCATCAGTGAGTCGGCAACCGTAACAGATACGCAGTATTTT
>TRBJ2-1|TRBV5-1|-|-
CASSLSPGGYNEQFF
TGCGCCAGCAGCTTGTCCCCGGGCGGCTACAATGAGCAGTTCTTC
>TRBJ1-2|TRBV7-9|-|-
CASNPVGVGYTF
TGTGCCAGCAACCCGGTGGGGGTTGGCTACACCTTC